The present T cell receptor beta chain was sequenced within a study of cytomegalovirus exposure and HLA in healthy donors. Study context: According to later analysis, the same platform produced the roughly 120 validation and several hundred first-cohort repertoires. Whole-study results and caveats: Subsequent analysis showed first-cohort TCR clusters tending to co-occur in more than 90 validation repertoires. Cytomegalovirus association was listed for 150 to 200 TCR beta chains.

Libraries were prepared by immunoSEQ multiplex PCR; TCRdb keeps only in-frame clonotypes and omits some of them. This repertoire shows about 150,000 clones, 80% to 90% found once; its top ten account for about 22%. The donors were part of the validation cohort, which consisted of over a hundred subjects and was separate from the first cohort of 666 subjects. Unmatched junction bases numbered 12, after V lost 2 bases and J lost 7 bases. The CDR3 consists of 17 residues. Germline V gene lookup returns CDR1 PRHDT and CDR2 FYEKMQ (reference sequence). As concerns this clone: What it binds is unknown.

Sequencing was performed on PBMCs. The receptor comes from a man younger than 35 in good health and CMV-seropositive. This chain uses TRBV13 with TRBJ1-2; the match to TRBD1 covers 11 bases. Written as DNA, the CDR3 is TGTGCCAGCAGCTTAAGAAGGAAGGGACAGGGGGTCCGTGGCTACACCTTC. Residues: CASSLRRKGQGVRGYTF.